The clone carrying this TCR beta chain was picked up many times. Its antigen remains unknown. This sample was included in a study of T cells in Graves' hyperthyroidism and ophthalmopathy. Study at large: The blood sample was taken at first diagnosis, before treatment began. Study-level points and caveats: A median around 6 months before onset, the model predicted ophthalmopathy.

There were TCR beta CDR3 regions amplified from RNA transcripts. A set of HTBI primers served as the primers for a first-round RT-PCR of the TCR CDR3. Each CDR3 protein is one row after TCRdb ran MiXCR on the multiplex PCR reads. The data hold 200,000 to 250,000 distinct CDR3 sequences, with more than 15% observed a single time. CDR3 size: 14 residues. The germline V gene encodes CDR1 MDHEN and CDR2 SYDVKM. The junction had 6 bases not matched to a gene; V was cut back by 5 bases and J by 6 bases. An absence of ophthalmopathy progression within 18 months meant stable Graves' hyperthyroidism. The diagnoses drew upon clinical symptoms, serum thyroxine and TRAb, thyroid ultrasound and orbital computed tomography.

The sample consisted of blood. The TCR originated in a man between 50 and 59 years old with Graves' hyperthyroidism. J is TRBJ2-1 and V is TRBV28, with 8 nucleotides matching TRBD2. CDR3 sequence reads: CASSLAGRLNEQFF. The CDR3 nucleotides read TGTGCCAGCAGTCTAGCGGGTAGACTCAATGAGCAGTTCTTC.